This T cell receptor (beta chain) was recovered during a study of T-cell reconstitution after alpha-beta-depleted transplantation in children (dated by TCRdb to between 2015 and 2016). In the study overall: Using TCR repertoire profiling, the study followed T-cell immune reconstitution in a quantitative way in children after TCRalphabeta/CD19-depleted allogeneic hematopoietic cell transplantation.

The CDR3 sequence holds 13 residues, the cysteine and phenylalanine included. Solely the CDR3 DNA is kept, with 39 bases framed from the first base. The V and J ends are trimmed by 5 bases and 13 bases, leaving 15 bases between them. Ten or more counts support this clonotype. Its recognized antigen is unknown. There are no base qualities to consult, and no much larger clone falls within one base. The method behind the library was PCR. The instrument was an Illumina HiSeq 2500. To normalize quantification of the TCRbeta repertoire, the TCR libraries were built with molecular barcoding that relied on unique molecular identifiers. The public sequencing data were trimmed at Q25 with fastp and processed into clonotypes with MiXCR by TCRdb, which kept only in-frame beta chains. Each CDR3 protein appears once, grouped with its most common genes and DNA. The sample yields 200,000 to 300,000 distinct CDR3 sequences; around 12% were counted once. The ten largest clones represent roughly 2.8% of the sample.

The sample in question was PBMCs from the stem cell graft donor, obtained from the stem cell graft. The TCR was taken from a human donor who donated a stem cell graft to a child with acute lymphoblastic leukemia. The V and J genes are TRBV12-3 or TRBV12-4 and TRBJ1-6; tentative D gene TRBD1, with 5 bases matching. Here is the DNA: TGTGCCAGCAGTCCCACAGAGTGGGACCCCCTCCACTTT. Its protein product is CASSPTEWDPLHF.